This T cell receptor beta chain was captured in a study of CD8+ T cells in alopecia areata. At the level of the study: Tofacitinib administration to treated patients was oral, at 5 to 10 mg twice daily. Study-wide results and caveats: It was lesional scalp, especially alopecia totalis/universalis, that showed higher clonality than normal scalp. Although TCR sharing was seen in mice, sharing across patients was less clear, possibly for HLA-related reasons.

In germline, CDR1 is SQVTM, CDR2 ANQGSEA. The CDR3 loop spans 14 amino acids. Trimming left V 6 bases short and J 2 bases short, with 16 bases between. This clone was seen more than once but under ten times. Antigen: not known. The authors extracted RNA and reverse transcribed it into cDNA as the sequencing template. The method was immunoSEQ multiplex PCR; TCRdb's version includes in-frame clones alone and lacks a portion of them. Altogether about 140,000 clones are present, about 47% being singletons, with the ten largest covering less than 1%. The sample in question was CD4+ T cells sorted from blood, obtained at week 0. J is TRBJ1-2 and V is TRBV29-1; weak D call: TRBD1 (6 bases). This TCR was sampled from a human donor with alopecia areata. The CDR3 sequence is CSVTTGTRNYGYTF. CDR3 DNA sequence: TGCAGCGTGACGACCGGGACACGAAACTATGGCTACACCTTC.